This TCR beta chain was captured by sequencing in a study of blood T cell repertoires in COVID-19 (TCRdb year 2020). In terms of the full investigation: Samples from collaborators originated in the United States, Italy and Spain and spanned both the acute and convalescent phases of COVID-19. A freely available public database, intended as a resource for researchers studying the immune response to SARS-CoV-2, is where the repertoires were released. The sample metadata nearly always contained a de-identified subject ID, COVID-19 status, age in years and sex. Where HLA class I and class II types were available, the types were taken from metadata supplied by the sample provider, not from assay-based typing. Deeply sampled blood TCRbeta repertoires from subjects exposed to, actively infected with, or recovered from COVID-19 were included in the dataset. Samples came from the ongoing ImmuneRACE study (first 160 participants) plus 1,254 subjects from 6 global collaborators. The prospective study material was composed of cDNA or gDNA derived from T cells, B-cell-depleted T cells, or PBMCs.

TCRbeta CDR3 regions were amplified from genomic DNA using the immunoSEQ Assay, a bias-controlled multiplex PCR. The study's own analysis went as follows. The number of nucleated cells in each sample was estimated from the amplification of reference gene primers within the assay. To quantify the absolute abundance of each unique TCRbeta CDR3 rearrangement, sequence reads were collapsed and filtered. For each sample, productive Simpson clonality was calculated as the square root of Simpson's diversity index across productive rearrangements. Here the immuneACCESS table is served through TCRdb, limited to in-frame sequences with V and J called. Missing clones are a known gap in these copies; in checked studies unresolved V genes cover under half, and the rest lacks a known reason. V and J calls and clone size follow that table, whereas D and trimming were derived from the DNA. Recorded for this sample are some 200,000 clones; 82% of them occurred a single time. Clones ranked in the top ten supply 5.2% of the sample.

Spanning cysteine to phenylalanine, the CDR3 consists of 15 amino acids. Only CDR3 DNA remains: 45 bases, in frame from the first base. CDR1 and CDR2 (SGDLS, YYNGEE) derive from the germline V gene. The V end gives up 2 bases and the J end 6 bases, leaving 8 bases in the junction not matched to a gene. In Seattle, one collaborating source enrolled patients while the infection was active and tracked those patients longitudinally over the course of disease. The collaborating institutions used their own protocols to collect whole blood in K2EDTA tubes. Collaborator samples were shipped for TCRbeta analysis as frozen whole blood, isolated PBMCs, or DNA extracted from either sample type. General conclusions and limits of the study: The amount of clinical and demographic metadata varied by source and participant and was provided uncurated.

For this clone: Its recognized antigen is unknown. The record has no base qualities; no much larger clone is one base away.

The V and J genes are TRBV9 and TRBJ2-7; TRBD2 lines up with 10 middle nucleotides. The specimen was peripheral blood. This receptor was obtained from a woman in her 70s with COVID-19, enrolled during active disease. The bases read TGTGCCAGCAGCGTCGGGACTAGCGTCGCGACCGAGCAGTACTTC. This sequence encodes CASSVGTSVATEQYF.